A single sample is the source of the 26 T cell receptor beta chains below, sequenced in a study of T cells after yellow fever vaccination. TCRdb independently ran MiXCR on the 5' RACE reads; one entry per CDR3 protein. The data show roughly 250,000 distinct CDR3 sequences, 13% seen once. The material sequenced was CD4+ T cells sorted from PBMCs, taken 45 days after the yellow fever booster vaccination. These receptors originate from a man younger than 45 who received the YFV17D yellow fever vaccine.

This clonotype was picked up one time. V gene TRBV29-1 combines with J gene TRBJ2-2, with TRBD2 as a possible D gene (5 bases). Looked up from germline, CDR1 is SQVTM and CDR2 is ANQGSEA. The CDR3 loop spans 11 amino acids. Written as DNA, the CDR3 is TGCATCGGGGTGGATGACGGGGAGCTGTTTTTT. Translated: CIGVDDGELFF.

This clonotype was recorded once. This chain joins TRBV30 and TRBJ2-1; D call uncertain. V lost 2 bases and J 12 bases, leaving 20 bases between the germline ends. CDR1 is GTSNPN, CDR2 SVGIG, per germline (reference sequence). This CDR3 contains 14 residues. The CDR3 DNA reads as TGTGCCTGGAGTCGCCCCGTCCTGACCCTCGGGCAGTTCTTC. Its protein is CAWSRPVLTLGQFF.

This clonotype showed up just a few times. V and J are TRBV20-1 and TRBJ2-3; D may be TRBD1 or TRBD2 (5 bases each). Germline lookup yields CDR1 DFQATT and CDR2 SNEGSKA (reference sequence). The V and J ends lost 6 bases and 2 bases respectively, with 9 bases between them. The CDR3 extends over 12 amino acids. Written as DNA, the CDR3 is TGCAGTGCAGGGACCGACACAGATACGCAGTATTTT. Residues: CSAGTDTDTQYF.

The J gene is TRBJ2-5, the V gene TRBV12-3 or TRBV12-4, with TRBD1 matching over 9 bases. This CDR3 region has 14 residues. Trimming removed 8 bases from V and 2 bases from J; junction bases left unmatched: 6. CDR3 region: CASSGTGPQETQYF. CDR3 nucleotide sequence: TGTGCCAGCTCCGGGACAGGGCCGCAAGAGACCCAGTACTTC.

The J gene is TRBJ2-1, the V gene TRBV5-1; 14 nucleotides agree with TRBD2. After removal of 4 bases from V and 10 bases from J, the junction contained 10 bases not matched to a gene. The germline CDR1 and CDR2 sequences are SGHRS and YFSETQ. The CDR3 consists of 16 residues. This CDR3 is CASSRGTSGSLGEQFF. The CDR3 region has the DNA TGCGCCAGCAGCAGGGGGACTAGCGGGAGCCTCGGAGAGCAGTTCTTC.

The chain joins TRBV12-5 to TRBJ2-2, with TRBD2 as a possible D gene (7 bases). Trimming removed 6 bases from V and 5 bases from J, with 16 bases in between. Germline V lookup: CDR1 LGHNT, CDR2 FRNRAP. CDR3 length: 15 amino acids. CDR3 in amino acids: CASGGGAPLTGELFF. The CDR3 DNA reads TGTGCTAGTGGGGGGGGGGCACCACTTACCGGGGAGCTGTTTTTT.

This clonotype was found many times. J is TRBJ2-7 and V is TRBV20-1, with TRBD2 as a possible D gene (7 bases). The CDR3 sequence is 14 residues long. CDR1 and CDR2 from the germline V gene are DFQATT and SNEGSKA (reference sequence). Trimming pared 0 bases from V and 6 bases from J, leaving 15 bases between. CDR3: CSARDGRGGVEQYF. CDR3 DNA: TGCAGTGCTAGAGATGGAAGGGGGGGGGTCGAGCAGTACTTC.

The chain recombines TRBV28 with TRBJ2-1; D perhaps matches TRBD2 (6 bases). The V gene's germline CDR1 is MDHEN and CDR2 SYDVKM. V was trimmed by 5 bases and J by 7 bases, leaving 18 bases between them. This CDR3 spans 15 amino acids. The CDR3 nucleotides read TGTGCCAGCAGTCCCCGGAGGGCGGCAACGAATGAGCAGTTCTTC. Translated: CASSPRRAATNEQFF.

This clonotype was recorded many times. The junction differs from germline at one of its ends, possibly a read error. V and J are TRBV5-1 and TRBJ2-5; 8 bases agree with TRBD2. The CDR3 contains 14 residues. Germline CDR1 is SGHRS and CDR2 is YFSETQ. The CDR3 protein is CASSLAGSQETQYF. The CDR3 nucleotides are TGTGCCAGCAGTTTAGCGGGAAGTCAAGAGACCCAGTACTTC.

There are a few counts of this clonotype. V usage is TRBV20-1 and J usage is TRBJ2-1; tentative D call: TRBD2 (5 bases). Germline CDR1 is DFQATT and CDR2 is SNEGSKA (reference sequence). This CDR3 spans 15 amino acids. V lost 4 bases to trimming and J lost 4 bases, with 17 bases between them. The CDR3 sequence: CSATRGSGPYNEQFF. In DNA, the CDR3 is TGCAGTGCTACCCGAGGGAGCGGACCTTACAATGAGCAGTTCTTC.

The V call is TRBV29-1, the J call TRBJ2-1; no clear D gene. Trimming pared 4 bases from V and 5 bases from J, leaving 12 bases between. The CDR3 is made up of 13 amino acids. The germline CDR1 and CDR2 sequences are SQVTM and ANQGSEA. CDR3 sequence reads: CSVARGKNNEQFF. CDR3 DNA: TGCAGCGTTGCCAGAGGTAAAAACAATGAGCAGTTCTTC.

This chain uses TRBV12-3 or TRBV12-4 with TRBJ2-2; 7 nucleotides match TRBD2. This CDR3 is built from 16 residues. Germline trimming cut 8 bases from V and 7 bases from J; bases unmatched to any gene: 16. CDR3 amino acids: CASAFGEGGQNGELFF. CDR3 coding DNA: TGTGCCAGCGCCTTCGGGGAGGGAGGCCAGAACGGGGAGCTGTTTTTT.

The table lists this clonotype with many counts. V is TRBV11-2 and J is TRBJ2-1; 8 bases map to TRBD1. J lost 2 bases, V lost 8 bases, and 8 bases had no gene match. The CDR3 is 15 residues long. Germline V CDR1 and CDR2: SGHAT, FQNNGV. The CDR3: CASGRSGGPYNEQFF. The DNA for the CDR3 is TGTGCCAGCGGACGATCAGGGGGCCCCTACAATGAGCAGTTCTTC.

V usage is TRBV12-3 or TRBV12-4 and J usage is TRBJ2-4; unclear D gene. The V gene lost 7 bases and the J gene lost 1 base, with 14 bases spanning the gap. The CDR3 is 15 amino acids. CDR3 sequence reads: CASTPSPVAKNIQYF. CDR3 nucleotide sequence: TGTGCCAGCACCCCAAGTCCTGTGGCCAAAAACATTCAGTACTTC.

The chain couples TRBV7-9 to TRBJ2-7; TRBD1 matches at 8 bases. The CDR3 runs to 13 residues. After removal of 5 bases from V and 3 bases from J, the junction contained 3 bases not matched to a gene. Per germline, CDR1 SEHNR and CDR2 FQNEAQ (reference sequence). CDR3 bases: TGTGCCAGCAGCATGGGACAGGTCTACGAGCAGTACTTC. It translates to CASSMGQVYEQYF.

This clonotype was found a few times. The chain recombines TRBV12-3 or TRBV12-4 with TRBJ2-1, with TRBD2 identical over 7 bases. This CDR3 is built from 14 residues. V gave up 8 bases and J gave up 7 bases; unmatched junction bases: 11. In DNA form, the CDR3 reads TGTGCCAGCGGGAGGGCTGGATCTGGGAATGAGCAGTTCTTC. It codes for CASGRAGSGNEQFF.

This clonotype showed up just a few times. This chain links TRBV28 with TRBJ2-2; D is ambiguous. The CDR3 is 11 amino acids. The germline gives CDR1 MDHEN, CDR2 SYDVKM. With 8 bases removed from V and 5 bases from J, the gap between germline ends came to 6 bases. This chain's CDR3 is CASGRTGELFF. The CDR3 DNA reads as TGTGCCAGCGGCCGAACCGGGGAGCTGTTTTTT.

V usage is TRBV10-3 and J usage is TRBJ2-7, with 7 bases that match TRBD2. CDR3 length: 13 residues. Losses at the gene ends were 11 bases for V and 3 bases for J; bases not matched to a gene: 10. CDR1 and CDR2 (germline): ENHRY, SYGVKD. The CDR3 nucleotides read TGTGCCGCCAGTGGCGGGGGTGGCTACGAGCAGTACTTC. Amino acid sequence: CAASGGGGYEQYF.

This clonotype was detected many times. The chain recombines TRBV14 with TRBJ1-1; no clear D. The CDR3 is made up of 15 amino acids. Germline V gene sequence: CDR1 SGHDN, CDR2 FVKESK. The ends were cut back, 0 bases at V and 4 bases at J, with 12 bases in the middle. CDR3 region: CASSQDWSRSTEAFF. In DNA form, the CDR3 reads TGTGCCAGCAGCCAAGATTGGAGCAGGTCCACTGAAGCTTTCTTT. Based on the CDR3 plus reference TRBV14 and TRBJ1-1, the full variable domain is EAGVTQFPSHSVIEKGQTVTLRCDPISGHDNLYWYRRVMGKEIKFLLHFVKESKQDESGMPNNRFLAERTGGTYSTLKVQPAELEDSGVYFCASSQDWSRSTEAFFGQGTRLTVV.

This clonotype appeared a few times. This sequence joins TRBV4-1 and TRBJ1-5; D unresolved. This CDR3 spans 15 amino acids. The germline V gene has CDR1 MGHRA and CDR2 YSYEKL. Trimming took off 4 bases at V and 4 bases at J, with 14 bases between the two ends. This CDR3 reads CASSPQSIGNQPQHF. The CDR3 region has the DNA TGCGCCAGCAGCCCCCAGTCAATAGGTAATCAGCCCCAGCATTTT.

This clonotype has more than one count but fewer than ten. The rearrangement joins TRBV7-2 to TRBJ2-1, with 8 bases identical to TRBD1. The CDR3 runs to 15 residues. V lost 5 bases and J lost 4; bases outside the gene matches: 7. Germline lookup yields CDR1 SGHTA and CDR2 FQGNSA. The CDR3 DNA reads as TGTGCCAGCAGCGACCGGGGACAGGCGTACAATGAGCAGTTCTTC. Amino acids: CASSDRGQAYNEQFF. The full variable domain, with the rest looked up from reference TRBV7-2 and TRBJ2-1, is GAGVSQSPSNKVTEKGKDVELRCDPISGHTALYWYRQSLGQGLEFLIYFQGNSAPDKSGLPSDRFSAERTGGSVSTLTIQRTQQEDSAVYLCASSDRGQAYNEQFFGPGTRLTVL.

This clonotype was observed a few times. The rearrangement links TRBV4-3 to TRBJ2-3; no reliable D call. Trimming shortened V by 2 bases and J by 0 bases, and 3 bases separated the two germline ends. This CDR3 is 13 amino acids long. CDR1 is LGHNA and CDR2 is YSLEER in the germline V gene. For the CDR3, the DNA is TGCGCCAGCAGCCAAACTAGCACAGATACGCAGTATTTT. Its translation is CASSQTSTDTQYF.

This rearrangement joins TRBV7-3 to TRBJ1-1, with D uncertain. Germline CDR1 is SGHTA and CDR2 is FQGTGA. The V and J ends lost 5 bases and 3 bases respectively, with 10 bases between them. The CDR3 is 13 amino acids. CDR3 sequence (DNA): TGTGCCAGCAGCCTCCTTTCAGACACTGAAGCTTTCTTT. This sequence encodes CASSLLSDTEAFF.

V is TRBV25-1 and J is TRBJ1-1; D is undetermined. The ends were cut back, 1 base at V and 6 bases at J, with 12 bases in the middle. This CDR3 has 14 amino acids. Germline CDR1 MGHDK, CDR2 SYGVNS. Written as DNA, the CDR3 is TGTGCCAGCAGTGAATCTACGATCGGGGCTGAAGCTTTCTTT. Its protein is CASSESTIGAEAFF.

On this clonotype itself: At one of its ends the junction is not consistent with the germline gene, which may arise from a read error. The rearrangement links TRBV11-3 to TRBJ2-2; D gene uncertain. CDR1 is SGHNT, CDR2 YENEEA, per germline. The CDR3 totals 15 residues. Here the CDR3 reads CASSQRSTYTWELFF. The CDR3 DNA sequence: TGTGCCAGCAGCCAACGGAGCACTTACACCTGGGAGCTGTTTTTT.

The chain links TRBV20-1 to TRBJ2-5; 11 bases line up with TRBD2. Germline CDR1 DFQATT, CDR2 SNEGSKA (reference sequence). J was trimmed by 2 bases and V by 3 bases; bases with no gene match: 23. The CDR3 loop spans 21 amino acids. CDR3 DNA: TGCAGTGCTAGCCACAGGCCGAAAAGACTAGCGGGATGGGTTCAGCAAGAGACCCAGTACTTC. It yields the protein CSASHRPKRLAGWVQQETQYF.